This T cell receptor beta chain is from a study of graft-versus-host responses after intestinal transplantation. Turning to the study itself: As for transplant type, recipients had multivisceral, liver-intestinal, or isolated intestinal grafts. Recipients uniformly received anti-thymocyte globulin induction, followed by tacrolimus and steroids for 2 to 4 years. Broader study findings: Clonal ratios of graft-versus-host to host-versus-graft in allografts were high for patients exhibiting graft-donor T cell macrochimerism.

The CDR3 is 16 amino acids. Germline V lookup: CDR1 MRHNA, CDR2 SNTAGT. The J segment lost 1 base and the V segment lost 4 bases, leaving 7 bases of the junction unmatched. Only in-frame clones appear in the TCRdb table, and some are missing; sequencing was by immunoSEQ multiplex PCR. The table records around 100,000 clones, more than 85% of them present only once. This clone was recorded only once. Its cognate antigen is unknown. This clonotype was obtained from a human donor who received an intestinal transplant. The specimen was unstimulated CD8+ T cells sorted from spleen or lymph node cells, collected before intestinal transplant. The chain combines TRBV6-4 with TRBJ1-1, with 9 positions matching TRBD1. CDR3 residues: CASSASPGQGNTEAFF. The CDR3 bases are TGTGCCAGCAGTGCCTCTCCGGGACAGGGGAACACTGAAGCTTTCTTT.